These T cell receptor beta chains were read from a single sample in a study of beta chain features in type 1 diabetes. The repertoire was sequenced with immunoSEQ multiplex PCR; TCRdb's copy has only in-frame clones and lacks some. The data hold 400,000 to 600,000 clones, with 30% observed a single time. Sequenced input: naive CD4+ T cells from blood. The receptors here all came from a man between 18 and 29 years old in good health. Both conserved end residues are part of each CDR3. Each record gives: J gene, D gene, V gene, clone size, CDR3 protein, CDR3 DNA. D genes are given only for firm matches. Size is omitted from some rows. Given values are once, few, many or a class for expanded clones.

J: TRBJ2-2
D: TRBD2
V: TRBV29-1
size: .
CDR3: CSVLAGNTGELFF
DNA: TGCAGCGTTCTAGCGGGAAACACCGGGGAGCTGTTTTTT

J: TRBJ2-7
D: TRBD2
V: TRBV30
size: .
CDR3: CAWRTSGSYEQYF
DNA: TGTGCCTGGAGGACTAGCGGGAGCTACGAGCAGTACTTC

J: TRBJ2-7
D: TRBD2
V: TRBV7-9
size: .
CDR3: CASSLFAGLAAYEQYF
DNA: TGTGCCAGCAGCTTATTCGCAGGGCTAGCGGCTTACGAGCAGTACTTC

J: TRBJ2-7
D: TRBD2
V: TRBV6-6
size: few
CDR3: CASKHSGSGNEQYF
DNA: TGTGCCAGCAAACATAGCGGGAGTGGGAACGAGCAGTACTTC

J: TRBJ1-5
D: TRBD1
V: TRBV7-9
size: .
CDR3: CASSAQGVGNQPQHF
DNA: TGTGCCAGCAGCGCACAGGGGGTAGGCAATCAGCCCCAGCATTTT

J: TRBJ2-7
D: .
V: TRBV2
size: few
CDR3: CASMGRSRSYEQYF
DNA: TGTGCCAGCATGGGAAGGTCGCGGAGCTACGAGCAGTACTTC

J: TRBJ2-6
D: .
V: TRBV9
size: .
CDR3: CASSSADSGANVLTF
DNA: TGTGCCAGCAGCTCCGCGGACTCTGGGGCCAACGTCCTGACTTTC

J: TRBJ2-5
D: TRBD1
V: TRBV29-1
size: .
CDR3: CSVHASWTGQETQYF
DNA: TGCAGCGTTCACGCCTCTTGGACAGGTCAAGAGACCCAGTACTTC

J: TRBJ2-6
D: .
V: TRBV30
size: few
CDR3: CAWTGASGANVLTF
DNA: TGTGCCTGGACGGGAGCCTCTGGGGCCAACGTCCTGACCTTC

J: TRBJ1-4
D: TRBD1
V: TRBV9
size: .
CDR3: CASSVTGAGNEKLFF
DNA: TGTGCCAGCAGCGTAACAGGGGCGGGTAATGAAAAACTGTTTTTT

J: TRBJ2-1
D: .
V: TRBV2
size: few
CDR3: CASRRELGEQFF
DNA: TGTGCCAGCAGGAGAGAGCTCGGTGAGCAGTTCTTC

J: TRBJ2-6
D: .
V: TRBV6-5
size: few
CDR3: CASRQVRTGANVLTF
DNA: TGTGCCAGCCGTCAGGTGCGGACTGGGGCCAACGTCCTGACTTTC

J: TRBJ2-1
D: .
V: TRBV30
size: .
CDR3: CAWSGGLERGEQFF
DNA: TGTGCCTGGAGTGGAGGGCTGGAAAGGGGTGAGCAGTTCTTC

J: TRBJ2-1
D: .
V: TRBV10-3
size: few
CDR3: CAIRGGEAYNEQFF
DNA: TGTGCCATAAGGGGTGGCGAAGCCTACAATGAGCAGTTCTTC

J: TRBJ2-3
D: TRBD2
V: TRBV28
size: .
CDR3: CASSHFLRLAASTDTQYF
DNA: TGTGCCAGCAGTCACTTCCTTCGACTAGCTGCTAGCACAGATACGCAGTATTTT

J: TRBJ2-3
D: TRBD2
V: TRBV4-2
size: .
CDR3: CASSPITLAGADTQYF
DNA: TGTGCCAGCAGCCCCATTACCCTAGCGGGAGCAGATACGCAGTATTTT

J: TRBJ2-7
D: TRBD1
V: TRBV4-2
size: few
CDR3: CASSKTTGTELYEQYF
DNA: TGTGCCAGCAGCAAGACTACCGGGACAGAGTTGTACGAGCAGTACTTC

J: TRBJ2-7
D: TRBD1
V: TRBV2
size: .
CDR3: CASSDQGARYEQYF
DNA: TGTGCCAGCAGTGATCAGGGGGCAAGGTACGAGCAGTACTTC

J: TRBJ2-1
D: TRBD2
V: TRBV4-1
size: .
CDR3: CASSPYPGLAGVGEQFF
DNA: TGCGCCAGCAGCCCCTACCCCGGACTAGCGGGAGTAGGTGAGCAGTTCTTC

J: TRBJ1-1
D: TRBD1
V: TRBV29-1
size: few
CDR3: CSVAPGQGTEAFF
DNA: TGCAGCGTCGCCCCCGGACAGGGTACTGAAGCTTTCTTT

J: TRBJ1-2
D: .
V: TRBV29-1
size: .
CDR3: CSVAISGSYGYTF
DNA: TGCAGCGTGGCCATTTCAGGGTCCTATGGCTACACCTTC

J: TRBJ2-1
D: .
V: TRBV20-1
size: .
CDR3: CSAIQRDEQFF
DNA: TGCAGTGCTATCCAGCGGGATGAGCAGTTCTTC

J: TRBJ1-2
D: .
V: TRBV29-1
size: .
CDR3: CSVESRVRYGYTF
DNA: TGCAGCGTTGAATCCAGGGTACGCTATGGCTACACCTTC

J: TRBJ2-5
D: TRBD2
V: TRBV30
size: few
CDR3: CAFSGDRQETQYF
DNA: TGTGCCTTTAGCGGGGACCGCCAAGAGACCCAGTACTTC

J: TRBJ2-7
D: .
V: TRBV6-5
size: few
CDR3: CASRYGGRYEQYF
DNA: TGTGCCAGCAGATACGGGGGACGATACGAGCAGTACTTC

J: TRBJ2-7
D: TRBD1
V: TRBV29-1
size: .
CDR3: CSAGTGSYEQYF
DNA: TGCAGCGCTGGGACAGGGTCCTACGAGCAGTACTTC

J: TRBJ2-3
D: .
V: TRBV6-1
size: few
CDR3: CASSGIEDTQYF
DNA: TGTGCCAGCAGCGGGATAGAAGATACGCAGTATTTT

J: TRBJ2-1
D: .
V: TRBV7-9
size: .
CDR3: CASSLPEKGNEQFF
DNA: TGTGCCAGCAGCTTGCCGGAAAAGGGCAATGAGCAGTTCTTC

J: TRBJ2-5
D: .
V: TRBV7-2
size: few
CDR3: CASSISQASETQYF
DNA: TGTGCCAGCAGCATCTCGCAGGCGTCAGAGACCCAGTACTTC

J: TRBJ2-1
D: .
V: TRBV30
size: few
CDR3: CACPFSDDYSYNEQFF
DNA: TGTGCCTGCCCCTTCTCCGATGACTATTCCTACAATGAGCAGTTCTTC

J: TRBJ2-3
D: TRBD2
V: TRBV6-1
size: once
CDR3: CASGTGGSTDTQYF
DNA: TGTGCCAGCGGGACGGGAGGGAGCACAGATACGCAGTATTTT

J: TRBJ2-3
D: TRBD2
V: TRBV4-3
size: few
CDR3: CASSQDRLAGSDTQYF
DNA: TGCGCCAGCAGCCAAGATCGACTAGCGGGATCAGATACGCAGTATTTT

J: TRBJ1-2
D: .
V: TRBV6-5
size: .
CDR3: CASRDGWYGYTF
DNA: TGTGCCAGCAGAGACGGTTGGTATGGCTACACCTTC

J: TRBJ2-7
D: TRBD1
V: TRBV5-4
size: .
CDR3: CASSLDTGGYHEQYF
DNA: TGTGCCAGCAGCTTGGATACAGGGGGCTATCACGAGCAGTACTTC

J: TRBJ1-1
D: .
V: TRBV29-1
size: few
CDR3: CSVGTSNTEAFF
DNA: TGCAGCGTTGGGACATCGAACACTGAAGCTTTCTTT

J: TRBJ2-1
D: TRBD2
V: TRBV7-3
size: .
CDR3: CASSTTWTSSYNEQFF
DNA: TGTGCCAGCAGCACGACTTGGACTAGCTCCTACAATGAGCAGTTCTTC

J: TRBJ2-5
D: .
V: TRBV4-1
size: .
CDR3: CASRRGPAREDTQYF
DNA: TGCGCCAGCAGGAGAGGCCCCGCTAGGGAAGATACCCAGTACTTC

J: TRBJ2-3
D: TRBD1
V: TRBV5-6
size: few
CDR3: CASSRTGEGTDTQYF
DNA: TGTGCCAGCAGCCGGACAGGGGAGGGCACAGATACGCAGTATTTT

J: TRBJ2-7
D: TRBD2
V: TRBV30
size: .
CDR3: CAWSGLAENLLSSYEQYF
DNA: TGTGCCTGGAGTGGACTAGCGGAAAACTTATTGAGCTCCTACGAGCAGTACTTC

J: TRBJ2-3
D: TRBD2
V: TRBV9
size: few
CDR3: CASSVEGAASGPPEDTQYF
DNA: TGTGCCAGCAGCGTAGAAGGAGCGGCTAGCGGGCCGCCAGAGGATACGCAGTATTTT

J: TRBJ2-5
D: TRBD2
V: TRBV6-6
size: few
CDR3: CASSYGIAGEQETQYF
DNA: TGTGCCAGCAGTTACGGTATAGCGGGAGAACAAGAGACCCAGTACTTC

J: TRBJ2-3
D: .
V: TRBV30
size: few
CDR3: CAWTIRLGTDTQYF
DNA: TGTGCCTGGACCATCCGACTCGGCACAGATACGCAGTATTTT

J: TRBJ1-1
D: .
V: TRBV5-4
size: .
CDR3: CASSLRGVNTEAFF
DNA: TGTGCCAGCAGCTTGCGAGGGGTGAACACTGAAGCTTTCTTT

J: TRBJ1-1
D: .
V: TRBV7-9
size: once
CDR3: CASSLREGSNTEAFF
DNA: TGTGCCAGCAGCTTGAGGGAGGGGTCGAACACTGAAGCTTTCTTT